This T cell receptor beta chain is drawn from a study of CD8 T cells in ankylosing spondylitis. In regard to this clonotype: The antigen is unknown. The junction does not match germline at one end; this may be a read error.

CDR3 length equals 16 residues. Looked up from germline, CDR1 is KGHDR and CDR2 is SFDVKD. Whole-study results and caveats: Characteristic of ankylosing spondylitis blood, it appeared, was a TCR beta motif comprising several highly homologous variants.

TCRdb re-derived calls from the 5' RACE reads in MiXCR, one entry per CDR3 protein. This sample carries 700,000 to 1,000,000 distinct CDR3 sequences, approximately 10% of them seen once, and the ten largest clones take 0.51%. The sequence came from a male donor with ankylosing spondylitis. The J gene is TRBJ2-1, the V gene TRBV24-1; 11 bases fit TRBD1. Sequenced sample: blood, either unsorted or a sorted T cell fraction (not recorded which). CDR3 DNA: TGTGCCACCAGTGGTTTGGTGGACAGGGGGCAAGGTGAGCAGTTCTTC. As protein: CATSGLVDRGQGEQFF.